These T cell receptor beta chains were read from a single sample in a study of cytomegalovirus exposure and HLA in healthy donors. TCRdb's copy holds only in-frame clones and misses some; the assay was immunoSEQ multiplex PCR. The sample includes approximately 150,000 clones, roughly 79% seen only once; the top ten take 1.3%. The sequenced material came from PBMCs. Every receptor here comes from a woman between 45 and 65 years old in good health and CMV-seronegative. CDR3s include the opening cysteine and the closing phenylalanine or tryptophan. The order of the fields is V gene, D gene, clone size, J gene, CDR3 DNA, CDR3 protein. D genes are given only for firm matches. Size is stated for part of the rows, as once, few or many counts, or as a class when the clone is expanded.

TRBV11-2	TRBD2	NA	TRBJ2-3	TGTGCCAGCAGCTTAGTTTCCCAACTAGCGGCGCAGTATTTT	CASSLVSQLAAQYF
TRBV6-1	NA	NA	TRBJ2-7	TGTGCCAGCAGCGACAGGTACGAGCAGTACTTC	CASSDRYEQYF
TRBV10-3	TRBD2	NA	TRBJ2-7	TGTGCCATCAGTGAGTCTGGCGGGAGACGGAACTTCAGCTCCTACGAGCAGTACTTC	CAISESGGRRNFSSYEQYF
TRBV5-1	NA	few	TRBJ1-5	TGCGCCAGCAGCCTCCTCGGGTATAGCAATCAGCCCCAGCATTTT	CASSLLGYSNQPQHF
TRBV4-3	NA	once	TRBJ2-2	TGCGCCAGCAGCCAATCACCCGGGGGGCAGTTAAGGGTAACCGGGGAGCTGTTTTTT	CASSQSPGGQLRVTGELFF
TRBV6-4	NA	many	TRBJ2-6	TGTGCCAGCAGTGATTCGGACACTGCATCTGGGGCCAACGTCCTGACTTTC	CASSDSDTASGANVLTF
TRBV27	TRBD1	NA	TRBJ2-7	TGTGCCACCGGGACAGGGGTCTACGAGCAGTACTTC	CATGTGVYEQYF
TRBV28	NA	NA	TRBJ1-2	TGTGCCAGCAGTACAATAACATGGGCAGGGCAAAACTACGGCTACACCTTC	CASSTITWAGQNYGYTF
TRBV15	NA	once	TRBJ2-1	TGTGCCACCAGCAGATCGAGGCTATACAATGAGCAGTTCTTC	CATSRSRLYNEQFF
TRBV7-7	NA	NA	TRBJ2-2	TGTGCCAGCAGCTTAGCTGAAACGGACACCGGGGAGCTGTTTTTT	CASSLAETDTGELFF
TRBV5-4	TRBD1	NA	TRBJ1-5	TGTGCCAGCAGCCTGATGGGGGACAGGGGCAGCAATCAGCCCCAGCATTTT	CASSLMGDRGSNQPQHF
TRBV14	NA	NA	TRBJ2-3	TGTGCCAGCAGCCAAGATGCAGGATACGCAGATACGCAGTATTTT	CASSQDAGYADTQYF
TRBV19	NA	NA	TRBJ2-7	TGTGCCAGTAGTATAGAGTTAGGGGCGCGCGAGCAGTACTTC	CASSIELGAREQYF
TRBV19	NA	NA	TRBJ2-5	TGTGCCAGTAGTATTACGCTCAGCGGGTTCCAAGAGACCCAGTACTTC	CASSITLSGFQETQYF
TRBV7-6	TRBD2	NA	TRBJ2-1	TGTGCCAGCAGCTTAGTGGGACTAGCGAACACCTACAATGAGCAGTTCTTC	CASSLVGLANTYNEQFF
TRBV27	NA	NA	TRBJ1-2	TGTGCCAGCAGTTTATCAGGGGCCCGGCGGGGTGGCTACACCTTC	CASSLSGARRGGYTF
TRBV4-2	NA	once	TRBJ2-7	TGTGCCAGCAGCCAAGATCAGGCCGGGAGCACCTACGAGCAGTACTTC	CASSQDQAGSTYEQYF
TRBV28	TRBD2	NA	TRBJ2-3	TGTGCCAGCAGTTTTACCCCGGGACTAGCGGGAGTGCTTCTTGATACGCAGTATTTT	CASSFTPGLAGVLLDTQYF
TRBV19	TRBD2	few	TRBJ2-3	TGTGCCAGTAGTAGACGGGAGGGTTTCACAGATACGCAGTATTTT	CASSRREGFTDTQYF
TRBV28	TRBD1	NA	TRBJ2-6	TGTGCCAGCACCCCGGGACAGGCCTCTGGGGCCAACGTCCTGACTTTC	CASTPGQASGANVLTF
TRBV2	NA	NA	TRBJ2-1	TGTGCCAGCAGACTTACCGGTCTAGCACCGGTGGGAGGTGAGCAGTTCTTC	CASRLTGLAPVGGEQFF
TRBV6-5	NA	NA	TRBJ2-7	TGTGCCAGCAGTTACTCGCAACAGGGCTGGTACGAGCAGTACTTC	CASSYSQQGWYEQYF
TRBV7-6	NA	few	TRBJ1-1	TGTGCCAGCAGCTTAGCGGTAGGGGTCACTGAAGCTTTCTTT	CASSLAVGVTEAFF
TRBV9	NA	once	TRBJ2-6	TGTGCCAGCAGCGCTACTTCGGTAGGACTTCCAAGGTCTGGGGCCAACGTCCTGACTTTC	CASSATSVGLPRSGANVLTF
TRBV2	TRBD1	NA	TRBJ2-1	TGTGCCAGCAGTAAACAGGGGGCAGCCTACAATGAGCAGTTCTTC	CASSKQGAAYNEQFF
TRBV15	NA	NA	TRBJ2-7	TGTGCCACCAGCAGAGATGGTACAGCCCACTTCTACGAGCAGTACTTC	CATSRDGTAHFYEQYF
TRBV29-1	NA	NA	TRBJ2-5	TGCAGCGTTGATTTGGGCCGGTACCAAGAGACCCAGTACTTC	CSVDLGRYQETQYF
TRBV2	NA	NA	TRBJ2-7	TGTGCCAGCAGTTCTTCATTTGCGGGTCTGCGGGGTTACGAGCAGTACTTC	CASSSSFAGLRGYEQYF
TRBV5-4	TRBD1	NA	TRBJ2-7	TGTGCCAGCAGCTTGGACAGGGGTCGGTACGAGCAGTACTTC	CASSLDRGRYEQYF
TRBV28	TRBD1	NA	TRBJ1-2	TGTGCCAGCAGTTCACGACAGGGGGCTAACTATGGCTACACCTTC	CASSSRQGANYGYTF
TRBV6-1	NA	NA	TRBJ2-1	TGTGCCAATGTGACGGGTCAGTTCTTC	CANVTGQFF
TRBV12-5	NA	few	TRBJ2-7	TGTGCTAGTGGGTTACAGGGAACCTACGAGCAGTACTTC	CASGLQGTYEQYF
TRBV5-4	NA	NA	TRBJ2-3	TGTGCCAGCAGCTTCGCAGGTTCCGCACAGGCTACGCAGTATTTT	CASSFAGSAQATQYF
TRBV28	TRBD1	few	TRBJ1-1	TGTGCCAGCAGTCAAACCAAACAGGGGGCGGGGGACACTGAAGCTTTCTTT	CASSQTKQGAGDTEAFF
TRBV7-2	NA	NA	TRBJ2-7	TGTGCCAGCAGACCCGCTGGAGGGGCGGTGGAGCAGTACTTC	CASRPAGGAVEQYF
TRBV27	NA	once	TRBJ1-1	TGTGCCAGCAGTTTAGGGCACCCCTTAATCATGAACACTGAAGCTTTCTTT	CASSLGHPLIMNTEAFF
TRBV6-5	NA	NA	TRBJ1-1	TGTGCCAGCAGTTACTCCTCGGGAGGGAACACTGAAGCTTTCTTT	CASSYSSGGNTEAFF
TRBV5-5	NA	NA	TRBJ1-6	TGTGCCAGCAGCTTGGGTTTCGGAGGCTCCTATAATTCACCCCTCCACTTT	CASSLGFGGSYNSPLHF
TRBV7-9	NA	NA	TRBJ2-1	TGTGCCAGCAGCTTTCCTAAACTAAACAATGAGCAGTTCTTC	CASSFPKLNNEQFF
TRBV7-2	NA	NA	TRBJ2-1	TGTGCCAGCAGCTCACACAGCGGCGAAAATGAGCAGTTCTTC	CASSSHSGENEQFF
TRBV19	TRBD1	NA	TRBJ2-5	TGTGCCAGTAGCCGGACAGGGTTAGAGCGGGAGACCCAGTACTTC	CASSRTGLERETQYF
TRBV7-8	NA	NA	TRBJ2-5	TGTGCCAGCAGCTTTAACAGCCAAGAGACCCAGTACTTC	CASSFNSQETQYF
TRBV7-9	NA	NA	TRBJ1-1	TGTGCCAGCAGCTTTCAGACAGGAGCTGAAGCTTTCTTT	CASSFQTGAEAFF
TRBV11-3	TRBD2	once	TRBJ2-5	TGTGCCAGCAGCGAGGGAGGGGAGACCCAGTACTTC	CASSEGGETQYF
TRBV7-9	NA	NA	TRBJ2-3	TGTGCCAGCAGCTTAGGTGTTTCAGCAGATACGCAGTATTTT	CASSLGVSADTQYF